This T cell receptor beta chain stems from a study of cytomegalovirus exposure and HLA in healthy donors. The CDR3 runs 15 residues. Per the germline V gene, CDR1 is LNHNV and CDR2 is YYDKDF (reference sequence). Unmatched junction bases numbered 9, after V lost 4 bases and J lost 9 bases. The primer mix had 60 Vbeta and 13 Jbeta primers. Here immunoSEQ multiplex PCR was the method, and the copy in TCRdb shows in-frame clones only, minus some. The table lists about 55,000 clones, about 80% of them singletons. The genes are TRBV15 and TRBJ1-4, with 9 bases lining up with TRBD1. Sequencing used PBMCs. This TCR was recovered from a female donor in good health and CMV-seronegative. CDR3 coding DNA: TGTGCCACCAGCACCAGACAGGGGGACGAGAAAAAACTGTTTTTT. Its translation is CATSTRQGDEKKLFF.